Presented here are 10 T cell receptor beta chains from one specimen sequenced in a study of blood T cell repertoires in COVID-19. This table comes from immunoSEQ multiplex PCR, and its TCRdb copy is limited to in-frame clones, with some not included. The data show some 150,000 clones, about 87% seen once. Input material: peripheral blood. These receptor sequences come from a woman aged 55-70 years who had recovered from COVID-19.

V usage is TRBV7-2 and J usage is TRBJ2-2; D may be TRBD1 (5 bases). V lost 5 bases, J lost 7 bases, and 14 bases lay in between. The germline V gene has CDR1 SGHTA and CDR2 FQGNSA. The CDR3 length is 14 residues. The DNA for the CDR3 is TGTGCCAGCAGCGCGGACAAGTTTGGCGGGGAGCTGTTTTTT. Protein product: CASSADKFGGELFF.

This chain connects TRBV5-1 to TRBJ1-1, with 8 positions matching TRBD1. The CDR3 length is 15 residues. Germline-derived CDR1 and CDR2 are SGHRS and YFSETQ. The V segment lost 2 bases and the J segment 4 bases; nucleotides outside the gene matches: 7. The CDR3 sequence is CASSFLTGGSTEAFF. CDR3 DNA sequence: TGCGCCAGCAGCTTCCTTACAGGGGGGAGCACTGAAGCTTTCTTT. The whole variable domain, remainder taken from reference TRBV5-1 and TRBJ1-1, is KAGVTQTPRYLIKTRGQQVTLSCSPISGHRSVSWYQQTPGQGLQFLFEYFSETQRNKGNFPGRFSGRQFSNSRSEMNVSTLELGDSALYLCASSFLTGGSTEAFFGQGTRLTVV.

This clone was detected only once. The gene calls are TRBV28 and TRBJ1-2; 7 nucleotides agree with TRBD1. Germline assignment: CDR1 MDHEN and CDR2 SYDVKM. The CDR3 runs 14 residues. Trimming at V came to 2 bases and at J to 4 bases, leaving 4 bases not matched to a gene. The CDR3 DNA follows: TGTGCCAGCAGTTTAGAGGGGGCCCTCTATGGCTACACCTTC. Amino acids: CASSLEGALYGYTF.

In nucleotides, the CDR3 is TGTGCCAGTAGTTTCAGGGCTAGAGGCTACACCTTC. Translating gives CASSFRARGYTF. The chain has TRBV19 and TRBJ1-2, with D perhaps matching TRBD1 (5 bases). Germline-derived CDR1 and CDR2 are LNHDA and SQIVND (reference sequence). The CDR3 extends over 12 amino acids. Trimming left V 5 bases short and J 8 bases short, with 12 bases between.

This chain links TRBV2 with TRBJ2-5; TRBD2 agrees at 8 bases. This CDR3 region has 12 residues. CDR1 is SNHLY, CDR2 FYNNEI, per germline. Trimming cost V 7 bases and J 5 bases; bases outside gene matches: 3. CDR3 sequence: CASNGGGETQYF. The CDR3 DNA is TGTGCCAGCAACGGCGGGGGGGAGACCCAGTACTTC. Variable domain in full (rest from reference TRBV2 and TRBJ2-5): EPEVTQTPSHQVTQMGQEVILRCVPISNHLYFYWYRQILGQKVEFLVSFYNNEISEKSEIFDDQFSVERPDGSNFTLKIRSTKLEDSAMYFCASNGGGETQYFGPGTRLLVL.

The rearrangement links TRBV28 to TRBJ2-7; 7 nucleotides agree with TRBD1. Unmatched junction bases numbered 4, after V lost 8 bases and J lost 0 bases. Germline V gives CDR1 MDHEN, CDR2 SYDVKM. The CDR3 contains 13 residues. The CDR3 region is CASQGQSSYEQYF. For the CDR3, the DNA is TGTGCCAGCCAGGGACAGAGCTCCTACGAGCAGTACTTC.

V and J are TRBV6-1 and TRBJ1-4; unclear D gene. The V gene lost 3 bases and the J gene lost 7 bases, with 21 bases spanning the gap. CDR3 size: 17 residues. Germline-derived CDR1 and CDR2 are MNHNS and SASEGT. CDR3 residues: CASSDRAGGWRVEKLFF. CDR3 bases: TGTGCCAGCAGTGACCGTGCGGGAGGTTGGAGGGTTGAAAAACTGTTTTTT.

This clone occurred once. The chain couples TRBV6-5 to TRBJ1-2; 10 nucleotides agree with TRBD1. The CDR3 contains 13 residues. V lost 6 bases and J lost 2; bases outside the gene matches: 0. Per the germline V gene, CDR1 is MNHEY and CDR2 is SVGAGI. DNA of the CDR3: TGTGCCAGCAGGGACAGGGGGAACTATGGCTACACCTTC. This translates into CASRDRGNYGYTF.

The gene calls are TRBV30 and TRBJ2-2, with TRBD2 matching over 7 bases. The CDR3 totals 14 residues. In germline, CDR1 is GTSNPN, CDR2 SVGIG (reference sequence). The junction had 7 bases not matched to a gene; V was cut back by 3 bases and J by 6 bases. In DNA, the CDR3 is TGTGCCTGGAGGGGGGAGGGGCGGGCCGGGGAGCTGTTTTTT. It codes for CAWRGEGRAGELFF.

This chain connects TRBV5-1 to TRBJ1-3; no firm D call. The CDR3 totals 18 residues. The germline V and J ends were trimmed by 0 bases and 0 bases, with 16 bases remaining between them. Germline lookup yields CDR1 SGHRS and CDR2 YFSETQ. The CDR3 nucleotides read TGCGCCAGCAGCTTGGGAGACAACTCCTACCCCTCTGGAAACACCATATATTTT. Residues: CASSLGDNSYPSGNTIYF.